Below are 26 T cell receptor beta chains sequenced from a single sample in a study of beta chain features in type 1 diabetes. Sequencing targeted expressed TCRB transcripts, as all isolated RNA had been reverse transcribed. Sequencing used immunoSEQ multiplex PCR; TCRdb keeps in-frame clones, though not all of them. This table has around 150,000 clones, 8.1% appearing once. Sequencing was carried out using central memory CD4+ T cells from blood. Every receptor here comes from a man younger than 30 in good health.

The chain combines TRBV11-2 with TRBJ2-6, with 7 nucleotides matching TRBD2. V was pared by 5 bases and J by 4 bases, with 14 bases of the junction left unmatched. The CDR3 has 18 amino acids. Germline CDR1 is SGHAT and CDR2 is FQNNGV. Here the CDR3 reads CASSPLPVGGDGANVLTF. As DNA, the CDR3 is TGTGCCAGCAGCCCCCTGCCGGTGGGGGGGGACGGGGCCAACGTCCTGACTTTC. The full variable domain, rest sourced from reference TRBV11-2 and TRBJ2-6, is EAGVAQSPRYKIIEKRQSVAFWCNPISGHATLYWYQQILGQGPKLLIQFQNNGVVDDSQLPKDRFSAERLKGVDSTLKIQPAKLEDSAVYLCASSPLPVGGDGANVLTFGAGSRLTVL.

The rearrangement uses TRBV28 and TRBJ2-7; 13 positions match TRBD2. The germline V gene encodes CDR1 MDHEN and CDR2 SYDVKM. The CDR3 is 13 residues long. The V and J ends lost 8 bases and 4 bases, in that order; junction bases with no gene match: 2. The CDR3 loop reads CASRTSGGYEQYF. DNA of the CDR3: TGTGCCAGCCGGACTAGCGGGGGTTACGAGCAGTACTTC.

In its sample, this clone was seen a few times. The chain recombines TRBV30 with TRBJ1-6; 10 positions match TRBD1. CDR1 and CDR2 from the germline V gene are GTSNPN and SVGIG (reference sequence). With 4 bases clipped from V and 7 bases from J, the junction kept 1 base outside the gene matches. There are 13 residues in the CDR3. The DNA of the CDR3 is TGTGCCTGGACGGACAGGGGGAATTCACCCCTCCACTTT. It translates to CAWTDRGNSPLHF. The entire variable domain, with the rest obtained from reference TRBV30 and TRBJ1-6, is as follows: SQTIHQWPATLVQPVGSPLSLECTVEGTSNPNLYWYRQAAGRGLQLLFYSVGIGQISSEVPQNLSASRPQDRQFILSSKKLLLSDSGFYLCAWTDRGNSPLHFGNGTRLTVT.

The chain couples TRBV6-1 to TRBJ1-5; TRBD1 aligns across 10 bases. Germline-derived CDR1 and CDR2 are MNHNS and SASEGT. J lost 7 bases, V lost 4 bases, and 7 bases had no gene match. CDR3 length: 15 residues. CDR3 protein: CASSAGTGERQPQHF. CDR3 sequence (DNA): TGTGCCAGCAGTGCCGGGACAGGGGAACGGCAGCCCCAGCATTTT.

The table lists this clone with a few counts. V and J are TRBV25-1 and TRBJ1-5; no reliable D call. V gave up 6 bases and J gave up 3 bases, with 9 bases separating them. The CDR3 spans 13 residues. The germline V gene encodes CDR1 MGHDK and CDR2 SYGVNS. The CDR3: CASRGSNNQPQHF. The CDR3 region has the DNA TGTGCCAGCAGGGGGAGTAACAATCAGCCCCAGCATTTT. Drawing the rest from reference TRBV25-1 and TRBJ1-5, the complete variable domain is EADIYQTPRYLVIGTGKKITLECSQTMGHDKMYWYQQDPGMELHLIHYSYGVNSTEKGDLSSESTVSRIRTEHFPLTLESARPSHTSQYLCASRGSNNQPQHFGDGTRLSIL.

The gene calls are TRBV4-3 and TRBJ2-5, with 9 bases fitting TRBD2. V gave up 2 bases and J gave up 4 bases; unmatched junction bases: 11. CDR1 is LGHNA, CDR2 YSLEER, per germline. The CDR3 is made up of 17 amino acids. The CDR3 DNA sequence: TGCGCCAGCAGCCAATTTCGGGGAAGCGGGGGGTCAGAGACCCAGTACTTC. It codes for CASSQFRGSGGSETQYF.

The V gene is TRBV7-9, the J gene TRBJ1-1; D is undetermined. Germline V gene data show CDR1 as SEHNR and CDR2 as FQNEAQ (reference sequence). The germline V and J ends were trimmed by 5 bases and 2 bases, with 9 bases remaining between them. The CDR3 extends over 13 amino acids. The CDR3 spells CASSPEANTEAFF. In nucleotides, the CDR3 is TGTGCCAGCAGCCCAGAGGCTAACACTGAAGCTTTCTTT. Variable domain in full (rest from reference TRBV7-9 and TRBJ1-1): DTGVSQNPRHKITKRGQNVTFRCDPISEHNRLYWYRQTLGQGPEFLTYFQNEAQLEKSRLLSDRFSAERPKGSFSTLEIQRTEQGDSAMYLCASSPEANTEAFFGQGTRLTVV.

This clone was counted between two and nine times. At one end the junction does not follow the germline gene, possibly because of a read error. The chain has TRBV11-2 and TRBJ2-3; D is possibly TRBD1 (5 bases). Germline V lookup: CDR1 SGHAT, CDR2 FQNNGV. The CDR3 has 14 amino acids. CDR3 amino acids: CASCLRTAGDTQYF. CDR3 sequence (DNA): TGTGCCAGCTGCTTACGGACCGCAGGGGATACGCAGTATTTT.

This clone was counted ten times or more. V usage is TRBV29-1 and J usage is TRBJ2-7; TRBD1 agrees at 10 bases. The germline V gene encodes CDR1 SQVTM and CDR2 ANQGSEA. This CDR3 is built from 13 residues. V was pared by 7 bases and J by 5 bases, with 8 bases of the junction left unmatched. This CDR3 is CSATGQGLDEQYF. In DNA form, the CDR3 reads TGCAGCGCGACGGGACAGGGGCTCGACGAGCAGTACTTC.

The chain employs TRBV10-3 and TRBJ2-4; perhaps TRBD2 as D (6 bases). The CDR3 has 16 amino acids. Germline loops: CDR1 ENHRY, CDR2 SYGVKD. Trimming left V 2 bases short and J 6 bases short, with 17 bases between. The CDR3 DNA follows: TGTGCCATCAGTGAGAAGGGCGGGTTCGGGGGAAACATTCAGTACTTC. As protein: CAISEKGGFGGNIQYF.

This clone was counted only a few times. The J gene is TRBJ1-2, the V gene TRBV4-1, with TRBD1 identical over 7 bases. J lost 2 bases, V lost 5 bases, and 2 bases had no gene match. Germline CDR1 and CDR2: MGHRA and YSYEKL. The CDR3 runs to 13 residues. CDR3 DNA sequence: TGCGCCAGCAGCGCACAGGGGAACTATGGCTACACCTTC. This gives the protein CASSAQGNYGYTF.

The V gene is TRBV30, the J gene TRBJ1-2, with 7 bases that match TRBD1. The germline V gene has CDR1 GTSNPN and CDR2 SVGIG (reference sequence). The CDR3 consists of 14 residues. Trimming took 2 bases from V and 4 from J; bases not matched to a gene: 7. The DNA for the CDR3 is TGTGCCTGGAGTTCTCAGGGGGTACGCTATGGCTACACCTTC. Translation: CAWSSQGVRYGYTF.

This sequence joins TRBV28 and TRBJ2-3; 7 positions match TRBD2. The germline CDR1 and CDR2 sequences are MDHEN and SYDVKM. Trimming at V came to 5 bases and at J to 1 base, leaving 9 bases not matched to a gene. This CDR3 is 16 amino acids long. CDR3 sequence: CASSDALAGRTDTQYF. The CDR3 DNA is TGTGCCAGCAGTGACGCCTTAGCGGGCCGCACAGATACGCAGTATTTT.

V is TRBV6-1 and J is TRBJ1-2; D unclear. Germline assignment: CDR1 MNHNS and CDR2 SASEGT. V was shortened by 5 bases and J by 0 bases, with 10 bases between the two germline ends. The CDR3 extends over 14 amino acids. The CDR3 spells CASSLDGTNYGYTF. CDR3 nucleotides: TGTGCCAGCAGTCTCGACGGGACTAACTATGGCTACACCTTC.

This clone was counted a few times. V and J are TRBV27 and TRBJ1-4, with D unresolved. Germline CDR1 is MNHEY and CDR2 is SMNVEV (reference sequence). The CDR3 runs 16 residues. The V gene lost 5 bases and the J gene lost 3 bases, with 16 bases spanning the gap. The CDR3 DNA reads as TGTGCCAGCAGTCTAAACACGGGATACTCTAATGAAAAACTGTTTTTT. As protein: CASSLNTGYSNEKLFF.

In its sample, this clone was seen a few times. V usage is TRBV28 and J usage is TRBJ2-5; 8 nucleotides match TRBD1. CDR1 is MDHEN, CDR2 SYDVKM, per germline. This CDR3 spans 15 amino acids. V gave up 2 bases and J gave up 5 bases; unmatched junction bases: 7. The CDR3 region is CASSLGQGARETQYF. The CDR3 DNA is TGTGCCAGCAGTTTAGGGCAGGGGGCGCGGGAGACCCAGTACTTC.

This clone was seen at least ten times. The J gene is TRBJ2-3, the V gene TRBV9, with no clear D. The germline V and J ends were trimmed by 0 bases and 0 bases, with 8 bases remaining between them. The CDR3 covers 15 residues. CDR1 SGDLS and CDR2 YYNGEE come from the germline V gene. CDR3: CASSVVTQSTDTQYF. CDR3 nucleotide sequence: TGTGCCAGCAGCGTAGTCACACAAAGCACAGATACGCAGTATTTT.

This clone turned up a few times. Here the CDR3 reads CASSTRLAGSTDTQYF. CDR3 nucleotides: TGTGCCAGCAGCACCCGACTAGCGGGTAGCACAGATACGCAGTATTTT. J is TRBJ2-3 and V is TRBV7-9; 10 bases line up with TRBD2. Germline CDR1 is SEHNR and CDR2 is FQNEAQ (reference sequence). The CDR3 is made up of 16 amino acids. With 5 bases clipped from V and 0 bases from J, the junction kept 5 bases outside the gene matches.

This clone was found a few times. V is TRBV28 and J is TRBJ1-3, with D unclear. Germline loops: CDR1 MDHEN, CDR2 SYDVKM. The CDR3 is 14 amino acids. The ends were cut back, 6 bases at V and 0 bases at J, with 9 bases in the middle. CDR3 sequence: CASSRPSSGNTIYF. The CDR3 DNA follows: TGTGCCAGCAGCCGGCCTAGCTCTGGAAACACCATATATTTT.

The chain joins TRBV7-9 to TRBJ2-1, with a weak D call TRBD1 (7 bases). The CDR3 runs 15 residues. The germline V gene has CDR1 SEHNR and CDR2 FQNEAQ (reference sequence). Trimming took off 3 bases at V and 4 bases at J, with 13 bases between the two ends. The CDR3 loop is CASSFRGATYNEQFF. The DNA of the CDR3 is TGTGCCAGCAGCTTCAGGGGGGCTACATACAATGAGCAGTTCTTC.

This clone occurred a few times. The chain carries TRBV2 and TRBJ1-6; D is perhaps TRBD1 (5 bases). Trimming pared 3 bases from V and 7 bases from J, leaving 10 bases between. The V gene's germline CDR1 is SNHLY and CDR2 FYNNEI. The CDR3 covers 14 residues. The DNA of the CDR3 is TGTGCCAGCAGTGATCAGGGCCCGAATTCACCCCTCCACTTT. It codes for CASSDQGPNSPLHF.

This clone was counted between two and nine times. The CDR3 here is CASSVVAQGHKYGYTF. CDR3 coding DNA: TGTGCCAGCAGCGTAGTCGCCCAGGGCCACAAATATGGCTACACCTTC. The chain has TRBV9 and TRBJ1-2, with D possibly TRBD1 on 5 matching bases. Germline CDR1 is SGDLS and CDR2 is YYNGEE. With 0 bases removed from V and 5 bases from J, the gap between germline ends came to 17 bases. The CDR3 length is 16 residues.

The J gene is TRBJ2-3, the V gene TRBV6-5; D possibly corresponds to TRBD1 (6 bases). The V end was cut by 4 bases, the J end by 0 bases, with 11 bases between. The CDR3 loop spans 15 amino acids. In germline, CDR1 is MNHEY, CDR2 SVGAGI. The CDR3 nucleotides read TGTGCCAGCAGTTCCCAGGGGTTTAGCACAGATACGCAGTATTTT. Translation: CASSSQGFSTDTQYF.

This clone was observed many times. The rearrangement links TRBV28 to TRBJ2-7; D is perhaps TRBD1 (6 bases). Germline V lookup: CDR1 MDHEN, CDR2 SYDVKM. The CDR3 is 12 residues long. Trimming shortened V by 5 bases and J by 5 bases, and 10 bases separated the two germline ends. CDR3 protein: CASSVYRDEQYF. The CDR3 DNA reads TGTGCCAGCAGTGTCTACAGGGACGAGCAGTACTTC.

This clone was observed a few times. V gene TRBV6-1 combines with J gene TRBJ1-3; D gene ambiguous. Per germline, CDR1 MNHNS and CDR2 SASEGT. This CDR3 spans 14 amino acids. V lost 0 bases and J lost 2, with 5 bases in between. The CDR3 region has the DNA TGTGCCAGCAGTGAAGCAAGCACTGGAAACACCATATATTTT. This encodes CASSEASTGNTIYF.

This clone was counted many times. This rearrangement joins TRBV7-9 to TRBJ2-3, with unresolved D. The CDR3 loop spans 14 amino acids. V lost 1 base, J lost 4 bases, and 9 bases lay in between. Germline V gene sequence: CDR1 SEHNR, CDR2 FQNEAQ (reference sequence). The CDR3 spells CASSLGLDPDTQYF. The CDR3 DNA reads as TGTGCCAGCAGCTTAGGGCTAGACCCAGATACGCAGTATTTT.